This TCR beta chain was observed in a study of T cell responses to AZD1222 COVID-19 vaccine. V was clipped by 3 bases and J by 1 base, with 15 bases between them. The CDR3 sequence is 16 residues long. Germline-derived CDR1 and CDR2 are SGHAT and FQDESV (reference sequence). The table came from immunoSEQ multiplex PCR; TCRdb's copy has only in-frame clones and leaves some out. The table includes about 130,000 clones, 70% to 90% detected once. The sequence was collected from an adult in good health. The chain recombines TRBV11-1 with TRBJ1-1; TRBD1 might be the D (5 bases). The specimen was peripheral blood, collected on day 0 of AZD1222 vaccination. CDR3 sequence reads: CASSFGKGRGNTEAFF. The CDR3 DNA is TGTGCCAGCAGCTTTGGGAAGGGACGGGGGAACACTGAAGCTTTCTTT.